What follows describes a single T cell receptor (beta chain). Its antigen target is currently unknown. Base qualities were left out, and no much larger clone turns up one base away. The germline V gene gives CDR1 as SGHAT and CDR2 as FQNNGV. The V end gives up 5 bases and the J end 2 bases, leaving 18 bases in the junction not matched to a gene. The CDR3 contains 18 residues, cysteine and phenylalanine counted. Only the CDR3 DNA is retained, 54 bases long and in frame from the first base. The library was made by the immunoSEQ multiplex PCR assay. The multiplex PCR relied on a mix of 60 forward primers for TCR Vbeta segments and 13 reverse primers for TCR Jbeta segments. The CDR3 region of rearranged TCR beta genes was amplified from genomic DNA with a multiplex PCR assay. The Illumina HiSeq System was used to sequence the amplified TCR beta libraries as 87-base-pair reads. Regarding the original processing steps: A later analysis tallied about 77 million unique TCR beta chains across the 700 or so repertoires, and about 12 million of those chains were shared by two or more donors. Raw reads were error-corrected and collapsed into unique sequences with a nearest-neighbor algorithm that merged closely related sequences to remove PCR and sequencing errors. V, D and J gene segments were assigned by aligning CDR3 sequences to IMGT reference sequences. For a sequence to be retained, at least a six-nucleotide match to both a V gene segment and a J gene segment was required. Rearrangements were called productive when the CDR3 lacked stop codons and stayed in frame with V and J; all others were non-productive. CDR3 was defined by IMGT convention, running from the second conserved V-encoded cysteine to the conserved J-encoded phenylalanine. The earlier analysis of around 640 of the donors excluded sequences that lacked an unambiguous match to a single V gene segment. In an earlier analysis of approximately 500 of the donors, a V segment was called functional when productive rearrangements were above 56.7%, and segregating when the standard deviation between donors exceeded 5%. To diagnose cytomegalovirus status from the catalog of TCR beta chain sequences, a statistical classification framework was built. V and J gene assignment, in a later analysis, came from comparing TCR nucleotide sequences with IMGT/GENE-DB human TR gene sequences. In a later analysis, CDR3 sequences and most-parsimonious VDJ recombination scenarios were assigned using the TCRdist pipeline. In a later analysis, each TCR beta chain was defined by its CDR3 amino acid sequence together with its V-gene family, and reads without a unique V-gene family were excluded. To address suspected cross-contamination and a sequencing artifact, a later analysis removed 550 to 750 highly shared, low-generation-probability nucleotide sequences. In a later analysis, a clonal expansion index for each public chain was calculated from normalized within-repertoire ranks of inferred template counts. In a later analysis, generation probabilities were computed using a VDJ recombination model fitted to out-of-frame rearrangements, and the results were checked against IGoR. Hypergeometric tests were used in a later analysis to score TCR-TCR, TCR-HLA and TCR-CMV co-occurrence, with a repertoire-size bias correction applied to the TCR pairs. In a later analysis, false discovery rates were estimated by permuting HLA or CMV assignments 20 times. A later analysis grouped co-occurring TCRs with DBSCAN, adding TCRdist sequence similarity when clustering within HLA-allele-positive subsets. Repertoires with fewer than 30,000 or more than 120,000 public chains, plus five repertoires with anomalous nucleotide sharing, were excluded from co-occurrence clustering. Entries here come from immuneACCESS through TCRdb and include only in-frame sequences with V and J called. Some clones fail to appear in such tables; in the studies checked, an unresolved V gene covers under half of the shortfall, and the cause of the remainder is unknown. V and J calls and clone size come straight from that table; D and trimming were deduced from the DNA. The sample yields 150,000 or so clones; around four fifths were counted once. Of the sample, roughly 1.3% falls within the top ten clones.

The cohort was made up of under 800 healthy bone marrow donors. At the time of sampling, all cohort members were nominally healthy, though unrecorded immune exposures were likely present. The donor tested CMV seronegative, placing the donor among the 350 or so seronegative members of the cohort. A peripheral blood sample was collected from each donor, and TCR beta sequencing was performed on peripheral blood mononuclear cells. Genomic DNA was extracted from the blood cell samples with the Qiagen DNeasy Blood Extraction Kit. The data originate from a study of cytomegalovirus exposure and HLA in healthy donors (dated by TCRdb to about 2017). For the study in its entirety: An earlier analysis of approximately 600 of the donors reported 276 Gb of sequence data and roughly 110 million unique TCR beta sequences from about 179 million T cells. An early release that covered 640 HLA-typed donors contained about 300 gigabases of sequencing data and 80 million or so unique TCR sequences. Among the roughly 390 genotyped donors, approximately 76% belonged to the genetic ancestry cluster associated with self-reported Caucasian donors. The study was designed to test whether signatures of past pathogen exposure could be identified by cataloging public T cell receptors. The T cell repertoires of under 750 subjects were profiled by immunosequencing and related to cytomegalovirus serostatus. A separate validation cohort of roughly 110 different subjects was used in addition to the roughly 700-subject first cohort. High-throughput TCR immunosequencing, statistical association of individual TCRs with disease status, and machine learning were combined to predict cytomegalovirus infection status. A later analysis re-analyzed previously published TCR beta repertoires from several hundred donors and added high-resolution HLA genotyping to study TCR occurrence patterns. The later analysis used no new phenotypic data to find candidate immune exposures, relying instead on TCR beta sequences and their occurrence across donors. In an earlier analysis of 500 to 650 of the donors, high-throughput TCR beta sequencing was used to judge whether each TCR beta V gene segment behaved as functional or pseudogenic. Donor age, sex, ethnicity and CMV serostatus were collected together with the repertoire data. A later genetic analysis used genome-wide SNP genotypes for about 55% of the 666 donors, treating that subset as a discovery cohort. Every repertoire in the discovery cohort had been generated on one and the same sequencing platform. HLA typing covered class I and class II loci at four-digit resolution. Typing coverage differed by locus: A, B, C, DRB1 and DQB1 were typed in roughly 620-640 donors, DQA1 in 500 to 550, DPA1 in 600 to 610, and DPB1 in 400 to 490. Four to six DR-DQ haplotypes were handled as single units for association and clustering, since linkage in the cohort was strong. Among almost 400 genotyped donors of the cohort, an average of approximately 230,000 unique TCR beta nucleotide sequences were sequenced per donor, roughly a sixth of them non-productive.

Beyond this particular receptor, the publication reports: Broadly in line with IMGT annotations, most TCR beta V segments showed up in productive rearrangements about 87% or about 30% of the time in an earlier analysis of several hundred of the donors. In a later analysis, around 17,000 TCR beta sequences were associated with specific HLA alleles at a false discovery rate of 0.05. It was suggested by the authors that the approach could potentially be generalized to other disease states and immunological phenotypes. Sequencing depth was assumed to be roughly uniform across donors in the presence/absence analyses, though that assumption may not hold. In a later analysis, TCR association rates were found to vary across HLA loci, with the most associated TCRs seen for DRB1 alleles and the fewest for HLA-C alleles. In the study, 150 to 200 TCR beta chains were listed as associated with cytomegalovirus. A further reported finding was that TCR beta sequences accurately predicted the HLA-A and HLA-B alleles for most subjects in the first cohort. Because the 87-base-pair reads could not distinguish some IMGT-functional V segments, including TRBV6-2 and TRBV6-3, those segments were excluded. HLA typing was unavailable for some donors at each locus, so association tests used only the typed subset. In a later analysis, HLA-associated TCR beta chains showed more clonal expansion and lower generation probabilities than non-associated chains that were equally common. A later analysis reported that several top co-occurrence clusters appeared linked to parvovirus B19, influenza, CMV and Epstein-Barr virus. Strong co-occurrence of HLA alleles, especially DR and DQ, made assigning TCR associations to individual alleles difficult. The only immune exposure information available for the cohort was CMV serostatus. Across donors, most TCR sequences were observed very rarely, whereas some public TCRs were present in many individuals. Cytomegalovirus status was reported to be diagnosed by the classifier with high specificity and sensitivity in both the original and validation cohorts. Because counts were too low, some 16 rarely observed V segments, including chromosome 9 orphons, were excluded from the earlier analysis of some 540 of the donors. A later genetic analysis associated a missense DCLRE1C variant with V-gene and J-gene trimming of TCR beta chains, and an independent cohort replicated the association. Correlated functional status among segregating V segments might reflect linkage disequilibrium, but an unknown experimental factor could not be ruled out. According to a later analysis, most CMV-associated TCR beta chains appeared to be HLA-restricted, and the HLA associations seemed to be driven largely by CMV exposure. A cluster of highly shared sequence variants was judged likely to represent a technical artifact of the sequencing pipeline. In vitro tests confirmed that a few of the cytomegalovirus-associated TCR beta chains recognize cytomegalovirus antigens. In a later genetic analysis, fewer N-insertions in productive TCRs were reported among donors in an Asian-associated ancestry cluster than the roughly 640-donor mean. Only TCR beta chains were sequenced in this cohort, and the absence of alpha or paired-chain data limited detectable features.

This chain is built from TRBV11-2 and TRBJ2-7; 7 junctional bases match TRBD1. This receptor was identified in a man aged 30-40 years in good health and CMV-seronegative. Sequences were obtained from PBMCs. The nucleotide sequence is TGTGCCAGCAGCCCAATCGACAGGGAGACGGGGAAGGCCTACGAGCAGTACTTC. Its protein is CASSPIDRETGKAYEQYF.